Sequencing of this TCR beta chain was carried out in a study of blood T cell repertoires in COVID-19. The protocol was immunoSEQ multiplex PCR, while the TCRdb copy is restricted to in-frame clones and leaves out a portion. The sample lists approximately 90,000 clones, 65% to 90% occurring once. Per germline, CDR1 SGHTA and CDR2 FQGTGA. This CDR3 spans 16 amino acids. V was pared by 1 base and J by 6 bases, with 4 bases of the junction left unmatched. The genes are TRBV7-3 and TRBJ2-2; 11 bases match TRBD2. What was sequenced was peripheral blood. The receptor was isolated from a man aged 60 to 75 with acute or convalescent COVID-19. CDR3 sequence (DNA): TGTGCCAGCAGCTTAATAGCGGGGGGGATCCCCGGGGAGCTGTTTTTT. It codes for CASSLIAGGIPGELFF.